Listed below are T cell receptor beta chains from one sample, sequenced in a study of cytomegalovirus exposure and HLA in healthy donors. The protocol was immunoSEQ multiplex PCR, while the TCRdb copy is restricted to in-frame clones and leaves out a portion. The repertoire has approximately 250,000 clones, roughly 78% of them found once; the top ten carry 0.45% to 0.5%. The sequenced material came from PBMCs. The receptors stem from a boy between 10 and 17 years old in good health and CMV-seronegative. Both conserved end residues are part of each CDR3. The order of the fields is J gene, clone size, D gene, V gene, CDR3 DNA, CDR3 protein. The D gene is left open where the match is weak. For some rows the clone size is stated as once, few or many, or as a class when expanded; others skip it.

>TRBJ2-2|few|TRBD1|TRBV5-1
TGCGCCAGCAGCTTGGCAGGGACAGTTAACACCGGGGAGCTGTTTTTT
CASSLAGTVNTGELFF
>TRBJ2-5|NA|NA|TRBV5-5
TGTGCCAGCAGCGAGTCGGGGGAGACCCAGTACTTC
CASSESGETQYF
>TRBJ2-2|NA|NA|TRBV30
TGTGCCTGGTCAACAGGGAACACCGGGGAGCTGTTTTTT
CAWSTGNTGELFF
>TRBJ2-3|NA|TRBD2|TRBV7-9
TGTGCCAGCAGCTTAGCGCTGGCGGGGGACCTGCCAGATACGCAGTATTTT
CASSLALAGDLPDTQYF
>TRBJ1-5|few|NA|TRBV28
TGTGCCAGCACCCCCTCGGCGGGGAATCAGCCCCAGCATTTT
CASTPSAGNQPQHF
>TRBJ2-3|NA|TRBD1|TRBV5-4
TGTGCCAGCAGCTTGTATAGGGGGCTCGATACGCAGTATTTT
CASSLYRGLDTQYF
>TRBJ1-6|NA|NA|TRBV27
TGTGCCAGCAGACTGGGGGGGGTGAGATCACCCCTCCACTTT
CASRLGGVRSPLHF
>TRBJ2-1|NA|TRBD1|TRBV25-1
TGTGGGACAGGGGGTGTCTCCTACAATGAGCAGTTCTTC
CGTGGVSYNEQFF
>TRBJ2-7|NA|TRBD1|TRBV19
TGTGCCAGCAGGGGGTGGGGTGCCGAGCAGTACTTC
CASRGWGAEQYF
>TRBJ1-5|NA|NA|TRBV5-1
TGCGCCAGCAGCCCCGCGGGGGATAGCAATCAGCCCCAGCATTTT
CASSPAGDSNQPQHF
>TRBJ1-3|NA|TRBD1|TRBV9
TGTGCCAGCAGCGCGACAGGGACTGATGGAAACACCATATATTTT
CASSATGTDGNTIYF
>TRBJ1-5|NA|NA|TRBV4-2
TGTGCCAGCAGTCACCGAGGAGGTGGTCAGCCCCAGCATTTT
CASSHRGGGQPQHF
>TRBJ1-1|NA|NA|TRBV11-3
TGTGCCAGCAGCTCCACATTGAACACTGAAGCTTTCTTT
CASSSTLNTEAFF
>TRBJ2-3|NA|NA|TRBV30
TGTGCCTGGAGGGGTGCACTAGAGGCGCAGTATTTT
CAWRGALEAQYF
>TRBJ2-2|NA|NA|TRBV15
TGTGCCACGTGGACAGAGAGTACCGGGGAGCTGTTTTTT
CATWTESTGELFF
>TRBJ2-7|NA|NA|TRBV29-1
TGCAGCTATCTAGATGGGGGGATGAGCTACGAGCAGTACTTC
CSYLDGGMSYEQYF
>TRBJ1-6|NA|TRBD1|TRBV29-1
TGCAGCGTTGGAGTGGGGAGTGAACAGGGGGAAGGAATAAATTCACCCCTCCACTTT
CSVGVGSEQGEGINSPLHF
>TRBJ1-1|NA|NA|TRBV27
TGTGCCAGCACCGAGGTACAGGGGAACACTGAAGCTTTCTTT
CASTEVQGNTEAFF
>TRBJ2-7|NA|NA|TRBV19
TGTGCCAGTAGTGGGGCAGGGAACTACGAGCAGTACTTC
CASSGAGNYEQYF
>TRBJ2-5|once|TRBD2|TRBV5-8
TGTGCCAGCAGCCGGGGACTACCAACGGAGACCCAGTACTTC
CASSRGLPTETQYF
>TRBJ2-7|NA|NA|TRBV11-3
TGTGCCAGCAGCCTACGGGGAGGGGGCTACGAGCAGTACTTC
CASSLRGGGYEQYF
>TRBJ2-3|NA|TRBD1|TRBV5-6
TGTGCCAGCAGCTTGGAGTTAGGACAGGGGACAGATACGCAGTATTTT
CASSLELGQGTDTQYF
>TRBJ1-4|NA|TRBD1|TRBV19
TGTGCCAGTAGTATAGATGTCAGGGGGCAAGTTAATGAAAAACTGTTTTTT
CASSIDVRGQVNEKLFF
>TRBJ1-2|few|NA|TRBV4-2
TGTGCCAGCAGCCAAGATCGGTCGAACTATGGCTACACCTTC
CASSQDRSNYGYTF
>TRBJ2-7|NA|TRBD1|TRBV11-3
TGTGCCAGCAGCATTGCGGGACAGGTCTTCTCCTACGAGCAGTGCTTC
CASSIAGQVFSYEQCF
>TRBJ2-6|NA|NA|TRBV5-8
TGTGCCAGCAGCGTGTTTTTGGGGCCCTCTGGGGCCAACGTCCTGACTTTC
CASSVFLGPSGANVLTF
>TRBJ2-7|NA|NA|TRBV27
TGTGCCAGCAGTACGGGCGGGATCTACGAGCAGTACTTC
CASSTGGIYEQYF
>TRBJ2-2|NA|NA|TRBV25-1
TGTGCCAGCAGGGCTAGGTGGTCCGGGGAGCTGTTTTTT
CASRARWSGELFF
>TRBJ1-2|few|TRBD1|TRBV2
TGTGCCAGCAGGAAAGGGACAGGGGGGAGTCTTGGCTACACCTTC
CASRKGTGGSLGYTF
>TRBJ2-3|NA|TRBD2|TRBV6-4
TGTGCCAGCAGTTCTAGCGGGGGCACAGATACGCAGTATTTT
CASSSSGGTDTQYF
>TRBJ1-3|once|NA|TRBV19
TGTGCCAGTAGTATAGCGAGGGATGTAAACACCATATATTTT
CASSIARDVNTIYF
>TRBJ2-5|NA|NA|TRBV7-9
TGTGCCAGCAGCTTAATGGGGGCCGGGGAGACCCAGTACTTC
CASSLMGAGETQYF